These T cell receptor beta chains were read from a single sample in a study of T cell changes during pregnancy in multiple sclerosis. Libraries were prepared by immunoSEQ multiplex PCR; TCRdb keeps only in-frame clonotypes and omits some of them. The sample consists of 65,000 to 75,000 clones, about nine tenths of them appearing once. The material sequenced was peripheral blood, taken after pregnancy. All receptors derive from a female donor in good health, enrolled as a control in a pregnancy study. The CDR3 runs from the conserved cysteine through the conserved F or W. Each record gives: V gene, clone size, D gene, J gene, CDR3 length, CDR3 protein, CDR3 DNA. The D gene is left open where the match is weak. The listing skips clone size in some rows; elsewhere it reads once, few, many or a size class.

>TRBV5-1|-|-|TRBJ2-5|14
CASSLPGTQETQYF
TGCGCCAGCAGCCTCCCCGGGACTCAAGAGACCCAGTACTTC
>TRBV27|-|-|TRBJ2-7|14
CASSSSGLGLEQYF
TGTGCCAGCAGTTCGTCGGGCTTGGGACTCGAGCAGTACTTC
>TRBV4-2|-|-|TRBJ2-5|14
CASSHGQNPETQYF
TGTGCCAGCAGCCATGGACAGAACCCAGAGACCCAGTACTTC
>TRBV7-9|-|-|TRBJ2-1|16
CASSLDPQLIYNEQFF
TGTGCCAGCAGCTTAGATCCCCAGTTAATCTACAATGAGCAGTTCTTC
>TRBV14|-|-|TRBJ2-3|13
CASSQGQGDTQYF
TGTGCCAGCAGCCAAGGCCAGGGAGATACGCAGTATTTT
>TRBV4-1|-|-|TRBJ2-7|13
CASSQAVTYEQYF
TGCGCCAGCAGCCAAGCAGTAACCTACGAGCAGTACTTC
>TRBV5-1|once|-|TRBJ1-1|14
CASSLTGMNTEAFF
TGCGCCAGCAGCCTGACAGGTATGAACACTGAAGCTTTCTTT
>TRBV18|-|TRBD1|TRBJ2-2|15
CASSPGQGSAGELFF
TGTGCCAGCTCACCGGGACAGGGATCGGCCGGGGAGCTGTTTTTT
>TRBV28|-|-|TRBJ1-5|13
CASVLSGNQPQHF
TGTGCCAGCGTCTTGTCAGGGAATCAGCCCCAGCATTTT
>TRBV27|-|TRBD1|TRBJ2-1|15
CASSPPDRVYNEQFF
TGTGCCAGCAGCCCCCCCGACAGGGTCTACAATGAGCAGTTCTTC
>TRBV15|-|-|TRBJ2-7|15
CATSRDLKRGYEQYF
TGTGCCACCAGCAGAGATTTAAAAAGGGGGTACGAGCAGTACTTC
>TRBV11-2|-|TRBD2|TRBJ2-7|14
CASSARTSGDEQYF
TGTGCCAGCAGCGCGCGGACTAGCGGGGACGAGCAGTACTTC
>TRBV9|-|-|TRBJ1-3|15
CASSVTTGSGNTIYF
TGTGCCAGCAGCGTCACAACAGGCTCTGGAAACACCATATATTTT
>TRBV6-6|-|-|TRBJ1-2|13
CASSYGAGDGYTF
TGTGCCAGCAGTTACGGGGCAGGTGATGGCTACACCTTC
>TRBV7-7|-|TRBD2|TRBJ2-2|15
CAIRLAGRKTGELFF
TGTGCTATCAGGCTAGCGGGACGGAAGACCGGGGAGCTGTTTTTT
>TRBV7-9|-|-|TRBJ2-1|13
CASSLLLYNEQFF
TGTGCCAGCAGCTTACTACTTTATAATGAGCAGTTCTTC
>TRBV27|-|TRBD1|TRBJ1-2|14
CASSSHRGNYGYTF
TGTGCCAGCAGTAGTCACAGGGGCAACTATGGCTACACCTTC
>TRBV5-6|once|-|TRBJ1-6|15
CASSLAGTRMSPLHF
TGTGCCAGCAGCTTGGCCGGGACACGGATGTCACCCCTCCACTTT
>TRBV30|-|TRBD1|TRBJ1-2|16
CAWSLTGALEYYGYTF
TGTGCCTGGAGTTTAACAGGGGCCCTTGAATACTATGGCTACACCTTC
>TRBV29-1|-|TRBD1|TRBJ2-7|13
CSVDRQGSYEQYF
TGCAGCGTTGACAGACAGGGCAGCTACGAGCAGTACTTC
>TRBV18|-|-|TRBJ2-3|12
CASSPPGDTQYF
TGTGCCAGCTCCCCCCCGGGAGATACGCAGTATTTT
>TRBV28|once|TRBD2|TRBJ2-2|14
CASIPGLASGELFF
TGTGCCAGCATTCCGGGACTAGCGTCCGGGGAGCTGTTTTTT
>TRBV29-1|-|-|TRBJ1-6|13
CSASTGTDSPLHF
TGCAGCGCTTCGACAGGAACCGATTCACCCCTCCACTTT
>TRBV6-6|-|-|TRBJ2-7|14
CASTRDTSTYEQYF
TGTGCCAGCACCAGGGACACCTCGACCTACGAGCAGTACTTC
>TRBV11-3|-|TRBD1|TRBJ2-3|15
CASSRGGAGTDTQYF
TGTGCCAGCAGCCGAGGGGGCGCGGGCACAGATACGCAGTATTTT
>TRBV5-6|-|-|TRBJ1-4|14
CASSFSGTSEKLFF
TGTGCCAGCAGCTTTAGTGGGACAAGCGAAAAACTGTTTTTT
>TRBV5-1|-|-|TRBJ2-4|16
CASSLVGGGVENIQYF
TGCGCCAGCAGCTTGGTGGGGGGGGGCGTTGAAAACATTCAGTACTTC
>TRBV7-9|-|-|TRBJ1-2|16
CASSLAVEVALYGYTF
TGTGCCAGCAGCTTAGCGGTAGAGGTCGCCCTCTATGGCTACACCTTC
>TRBV6-5|-|-|TRBJ1-4|14
CASSLVGGNEKLFF
TGTGCCAGCAGTCTCGTCGGGGGAAATGAAAAACTGTTTTTT
>TRBV27|-|TRBD1|TRBJ1-1|13
CASSTGGYTEAFF
TGTGCCAGCTCGACAGGGGGGTACACTGAAGCTTTCTTT
>TRBV19|-|TRBD1|TRBJ1-4|16
CASSILGQGRREKLFF
TGTGCCAGTAGTATCCTTGGACAGGGAAGGAGGGAAAAACTGTTTTTT
>TRBV9|-|-|TRBJ2-2|15
CASALSGQNTGELFF
TGTGCCAGCGCGTTAAGCGGTCAGAACACCGGGGAGCTGTTTTTT
>TRBV4-2|-|-|TRBJ2-7|12
CASSQDPNEQYF
TGTGCCAGCAGCCAAGATCCCAACGAGCAGTACTTC
>TRBV5-4|-|TRBD1|TRBJ2-3|15
CASSTSGTGEDTQYF
TGTGCCAGCAGCACCTCCGGGACAGGGGAGGATACGCAGTATTTT
>TRBV9|-|TRBD1|TRBJ2-5|15
CASGLTGGEQETQYF
TGTGCCAGCGGACTGACAGGGGGCGAACAAGAGACCCAGTACTTC
>TRBV5-1|-|TRBD2|TRBJ2-2|16
CASSERLARDTGELFF
TGCGCCAGCAGCGAGCGACTAGCGAGGGACACCGGGGAGCTGTTTTTT
>TRBV6-6|once|TRBD2|TRBJ2-2|14
CASILAANTGELFF
TGTGCCAGCATTCTAGCGGCGAACACCGGGGAGCTGTTTTTT
>TRBV2|-|TRBD1|TRBJ2-7|16
CASRAPGTGSVHEQYF
TGTGCCAGCAGAGCCCCCGGGACAGGGAGCGTCCACGAGCAGTACTTC
>TRBV5-1|-|-|TRBJ1-1|16
CASSSDSVIVNTEAFF
TGCGCCAGCAGCTCGGACAGCGTGATCGTGAACACTGAAGCTTTCTTT
>TRBV21-1|few|-|TRBJ2-2|15
CASSKAGQNTGELFF
TGTGCCAGCAGCAAAGCGGGACAGAACACCGGGGAGCTGTTTTTT
>TRBV28|-|TRBD1|TRBJ2-1|17
CASSGSRDRVSYNEQFF
TGTGCCAGCAGTGGCTCACGGGACAGGGTATCCTACAATGAGCAGTTCTTC
>TRBV7-9|-|-|TRBJ1-3|14
CASSDGQTGNTIYF
TGTGCCAGCAGCGACGGACAGACTGGAAACACCATATATTTT
>TRBV28|-|-|TRBJ2-3|14
CASSGELGPDTQYF
TGTGCCAGCAGTGGAGAACTAGGCCCAGATACGCAGTATTTT
>TRBV7-8|-|-|TRBJ2-7|13
CASSSPGLPVRYF
TGTGCCAGCAGCTCCCCCGGACTTCCCGTGCGGTACTTC